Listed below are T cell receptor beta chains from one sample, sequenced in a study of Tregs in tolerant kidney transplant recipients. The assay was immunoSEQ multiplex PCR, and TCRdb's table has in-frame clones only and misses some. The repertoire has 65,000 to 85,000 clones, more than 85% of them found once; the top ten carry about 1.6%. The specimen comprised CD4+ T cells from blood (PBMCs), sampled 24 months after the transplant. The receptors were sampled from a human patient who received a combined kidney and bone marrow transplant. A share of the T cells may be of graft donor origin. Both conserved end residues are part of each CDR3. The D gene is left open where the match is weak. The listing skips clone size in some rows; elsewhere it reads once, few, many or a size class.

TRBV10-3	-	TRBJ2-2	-	TGTGCCATCAGTGAGGGTGGCCCCGGGGAGCTGTTTTTT	CAISEGGPGELFF
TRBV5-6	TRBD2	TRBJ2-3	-	TGTGCCAGCAGCTCCGGGGGGAGCACAGATACGCAGTATTTT	CASSSGGSTDTQYF
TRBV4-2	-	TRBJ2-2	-	TGTGCCAGCAGCCAAGATTCCAGACTCAGCACCGGGGAGCTGTTTTTT	CASSQDSRLSTGELFF
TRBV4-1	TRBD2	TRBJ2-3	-	TGCGCCAGCAGCCTATTAGCGGGAGTAAAATCGGCAGATACGCAGTATTTT	CASSLLAGVKSADTQYF
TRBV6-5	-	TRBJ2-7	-	TGTGCCAGCAGTTACCCCGTCCAGGGCGCCTCCTACGAGCAGTACTTC	CASSYPVQGASYEQYF
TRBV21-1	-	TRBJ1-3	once	TGTGCCAGCATTTCCTCTGACAGGAGCTCTGGAAACACCATATATTTT	CASISSDRSSGNTIYF
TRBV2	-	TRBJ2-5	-	TGTGCCAGCAGTGAAGTGGCAGGGGGGGAGACCCAGTACTTC	CASSEVAGGETQYF
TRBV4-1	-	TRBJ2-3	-	TGCGCCAGCAGCCAAGTCTTGCGGGACCTCACAGATACGCAGTATTTT	CASSQVLRDLTDTQYF
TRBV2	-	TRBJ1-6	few	TGTGCCACCAGACTGAGTAATTCACCCCTCCACTTT	CATRLSNSPLHF
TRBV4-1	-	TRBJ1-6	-	TGCGCCAGCAGCAAAGGACCCCAGACTGGTTCACCCCTCCACTTT	CASSKGPQTGSPLHF
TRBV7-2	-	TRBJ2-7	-	TGTGCCAGCAGCTTACAGGGGAGCGCCTACGAGCAGTACTTC	CASSLQGSAYEQYF
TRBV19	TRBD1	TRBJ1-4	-	TGTGCCAGCTCCGGGACAGGGGGTCTAGCAACTAATGAAAAACTGTTTTTT	CASSGTGGLATNEKLFF
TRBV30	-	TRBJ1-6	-	TGTGCCTGGAAGACAGATAATTCACCCCTCCACTTT	CAWKTDNSPLHF
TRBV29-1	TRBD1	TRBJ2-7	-	TGCAGCGTTCTACTTCCGAATTATGACAGGGGGAAATCCTACGAGCAGTACTTC	CSVLLPNYDRGKSYEQYF
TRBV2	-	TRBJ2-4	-	TGTGCCAGCAGTGGGGCGGGGTCTGTAGCCAAAAACATTCAGTACTTC	CASSGAGSVAKNIQYF
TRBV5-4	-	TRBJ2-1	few	TGTGCCAGCAGCTTGGTGTCGGGGAACAATGAGCAGTTCTTC	CASSLVSGNNEQFF
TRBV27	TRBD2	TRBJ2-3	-	TGTGCCAGCAGTCCCCCTAGCGGGAGGGCCAGCACAGATACGCAGTATTTT	CASSPPSGRASTDTQYF
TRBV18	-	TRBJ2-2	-	TGTGCCAGCGCCGCCCTACTAGATCCCACCGGGGAGCTGTTTTTT	CASAALLDPTGELFF
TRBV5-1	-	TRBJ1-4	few	TGCGCCAGCAGCCCCCAGGGAAGGACTGAAAAACTGTTTTTT	CASSPQGRTEKLFF
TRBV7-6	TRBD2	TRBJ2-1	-	TGTGCCAGCAGCTCTTATAGCCCTCGCCTAGCGGGGGTGGACAATGAGCAGTTCTTC	CASSSYSPRLAGVDNEQFF
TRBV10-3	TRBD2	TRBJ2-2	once	TGTGCCATCAACCCAGTCCTAGGTAGCGGGGGGACCTTAACGAACACCGGGGAGCTGTTTTTT	CAINPVLGSGGTLTNTGELFF
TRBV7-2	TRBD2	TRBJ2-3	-	TGTGCCAGCAGCTTAACACTAGCGGGAGCACATACGCAGTATTTT	CASSLTLAGAHTQYF
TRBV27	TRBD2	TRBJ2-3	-	TGTGCCAGCAGTTACTCCCCACCCCTAGCGGGGAGGACAGATACGCAGTATTTT	CASSYSPPLAGRTDTQYF
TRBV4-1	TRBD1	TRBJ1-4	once	TGCGCCAGCAGCCAATCAAAGGGGGCGAGCGGTACTAATGAAAAACTGTTTTTT	CASSQSKGASGTNEKLFF
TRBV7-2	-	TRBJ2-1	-	TGTGCCAGCAGCTTATTAGTAGCAAGCAATGAGCAGTTCTTC	CASSLLVASNEQFF
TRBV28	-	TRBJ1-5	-	TGTGCCAGCAGTTTAGCCTCTCGGGGGGCGGGTTGGGATCAGCCCCAGCATTTT	CASSLASRGAGWDQPQHF
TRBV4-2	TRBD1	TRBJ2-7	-	TGTGCCAGCAGCCAGGACAGGGAAGAGCAGTACTTC	CASSQDREEQYF
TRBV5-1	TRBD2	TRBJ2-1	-	TGCGCCAGCAGCTTGGTGTTCCAGCGGGAGAAGAATGAGCAGTTCTTC	CASSLVFQREKNEQFF
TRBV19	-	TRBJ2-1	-	TGTGCCAGTAGTCAGGGCGGGATCCCCCAAGATGAGCAGTTCTTC	CASSQGGIPQDEQFF
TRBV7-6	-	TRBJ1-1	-	TGTGCCAGCAGCAGACTATCCGTGCTGGCCATGAACACTGAAGCTTTCTTT	CASSRLSVLAMNTEAFF
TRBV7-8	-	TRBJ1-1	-	TGTGCCAGCAGCTTAGGCCCCTCCGGGGTCGATGAAGCTTTCTTT	CASSLGPSGVDEAFF
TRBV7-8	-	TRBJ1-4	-	TGTGCCAGCAGCGTCAGTCGGGTCGGCAACCAGATTGAAAAACTGTTTTTT	CASSVSRVGNQIEKLFF
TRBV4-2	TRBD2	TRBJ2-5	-	TGTGCCAGCAGCGGAAGCGGGAGTTTGGAGACCCAGTACTTC	CASSGSGSLETQYF
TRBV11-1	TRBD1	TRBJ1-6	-	TGTGCCAGCAGCCCGCGACAGGGAGGAAATTCACCCCTCCACTTT	CASSPRQGGNSPLHF
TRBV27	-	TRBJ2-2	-	TGTGCCAGCAGTTTAGACTGGGGGGAGCTGTTTTTT	CASSLDWGELFF